These 10 T cell receptor beta chains came from one sample sequenced in a study of OX40 agonist ivuxolimab in advanced cancers. Sequencing was performed with immunoSEQ multiplex PCR; in TCRdb, only in-frame clones are kept and a portion is missing. Among 35,000 to 50,000 clones listed, more than 85% were seen once. The sample here was CD4+ or CD8+ T cells sorted from blood, taken in a trial of the OX40 agonist ivuxolimab. Receptors were obtained from an adult with an advanced solid tumor such as melanoma, head and neck, liver or kidney cancer.

The J gene is TRBJ2-5, the V gene TRBV6-1; D is perhaps TRBD2 (7 bases). V was trimmed by 2 bases and J by 2 bases, leaving 12 bases between them. Germline assignment: CDR1 MNHNS and CDR2 SASEGT. The CDR3 is 15 residues long. The CDR3 nucleotides are TGTGCCAGCAGTGAATGGGGGGGCAGACAAGAGACCCAGTACTTC. This sequence encodes CASSEWGGRQETQYF.

The count of this clone is one. The chain's CDR3 is CSVDDMDGHYGYTF. DNA for the CDR3: TGCAGCGTTGACGATATGGACGGCCACTATGGCTACACCTTC. The chain employs TRBV29-1 and TRBJ1-2, with D uncertain. V was trimmed by 3 bases and J by 3 bases, leaving 14 bases between them. The CDR3 covers 14 residues. In germline, CDR1 is SQVTM, CDR2 ANQGSEA.

This chain connects TRBV6-4 to TRBJ2-1; 9 bases line up with TRBD2. Germline CDR1 and CDR2: MRHNA and SNTAGT. Losses at the gene ends were 5 bases for V and 8 bases for J; bases not matched to a gene: 10. This CDR3 contains 15 residues. CDR3: CASSTTSGRVDEQFF. CDR3 nucleotides: TGTGCCAGCAGTACTACTAGCGGGCGGGTCGATGAGCAGTTCTTC.

V usage is TRBV5-1 and J usage is TRBJ1-4, with D uncertain. V was shortened by 1 base and J by 0 bases, with 4 bases between the two germline ends. This CDR3 is 14 amino acids long. The germline V gene encodes CDR1 SGHRS and CDR2 YFSETQ. The CDR3 bases are TGCGCCAGCAGCTTGACTCCAACTAATGAAAAACTGTTTTTT. Translating it yields CASSLTPTNEKLFF.

The rearrangement links TRBV9 to TRBJ2-1; no firm D call. The CDR3 has 12 residues. Germline CDR1 reads SGDLS; CDR2 reads YYNGEE. V dropped 4 bases and J dropped 5 bases, with 7 bases sitting between them. The CDR3 loop is CASSTVHNEQFF. CDR3 bases: TGTGCCAGCAGCACAGTACACAATGAGCAGTTCTTC.

This sequence joins TRBV27 and TRBJ2-1, with D maybe TRBD2 (5 bases). The V gene lost 3 bases and the J gene lost 0 bases, with 15 bases spanning the gap. This CDR3 region has 17 residues. The germline V gene has CDR1 MNHEY and CDR2 SMNVEV (reference sequence). CDR3 in amino acids: CASSLGWGDYSYNEQFF. The CDR3 DNA follows: TGTGCCAGCAGTTTGGGGTGGGGAGACTACTCCTACAATGAGCAGTTCTTC.

The rearrangement links TRBV9 to TRBJ2-7; D is undetermined. Trimming pared 0 bases from V and 0 bases from J, leaving 4 bases between. Germline V gene lookup returns CDR1 SGDLS and CDR2 YYNGEE. The CDR3 is 13 residues long. CDR3: CASSVGYSYEQYF. In nucleotides, the CDR3 is TGTGCCAGCAGCGTAGGGTACTCCTACGAGCAGTACTTC.

This sequence joins TRBV5-5 and TRBJ2-7; 10 bases line up with TRBD2. The V and J ends lost 3 bases and 4 bases, in that order; junction bases with no gene match: 7. The CDR3 has 15 residues. Germline CDR1 and CDR2: SGHKS and YYEKEE (reference sequence). CDR3 loop: CASSSSLAGSYEQYF. The DNA of the CDR3 is TGTGCCAGCAGCTCTTCACTAGCGGGGTCTTACGAGCAGTACTTC.

This chain connects TRBV28 to TRBJ2-1; 13 bases fit TRBD2. The V gene's germline CDR1 is MDHEN and CDR2 SYDVKM. This CDR3 has 16 residues. J gave up 5 bases and V 4 bases, and 5 bases lay outside the gene matches. Here the CDR3 reads CASSSLAGGTDNEQFF. The CDR3 DNA sequence: TGTGCCAGCAGTTCACTAGCGGGAGGGACCGACAATGAGCAGTTCTTC.

The chain recombines TRBV2 with TRBJ2-7; possibly TRBD2 for D (5 bases). Per germline, CDR1 SNHLY and CDR2 FYNNEI. This CDR3 has 15 residues. V lost 5 bases and J 1 base, leaving 15 bases between the germline ends. CDR3 loop: CASSLTSWTSYEQYF. In DNA, the CDR3 is TGTGCCAGCAGTCTCACAAGTTGGACTTCCTACGAGCAGTACTTC.